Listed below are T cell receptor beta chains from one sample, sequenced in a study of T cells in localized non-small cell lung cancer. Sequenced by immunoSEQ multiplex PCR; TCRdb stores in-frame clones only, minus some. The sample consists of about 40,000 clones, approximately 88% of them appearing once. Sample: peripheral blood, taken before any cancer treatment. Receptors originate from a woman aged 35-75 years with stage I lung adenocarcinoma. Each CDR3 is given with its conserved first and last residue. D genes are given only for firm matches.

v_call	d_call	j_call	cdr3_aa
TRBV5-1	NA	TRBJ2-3	CASSEGLDTITDTQYF
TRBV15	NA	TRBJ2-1	CATSGPMSGTNEQFF
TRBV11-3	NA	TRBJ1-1	CASSLQRQNTEAFF
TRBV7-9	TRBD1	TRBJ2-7	CASSLDGQGFEQYF
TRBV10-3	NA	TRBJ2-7	CAHGCEQYF
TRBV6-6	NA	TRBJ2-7	CASSPGPSYEQYF
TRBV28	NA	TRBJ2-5	CASSLVGQFQETQYF
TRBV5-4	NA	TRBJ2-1	CASSSPPGQIGYNEQFF
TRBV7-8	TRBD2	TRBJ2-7	CASSPRASGDYEQYF
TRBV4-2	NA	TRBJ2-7	CASSQDFGGYPSYEQYF
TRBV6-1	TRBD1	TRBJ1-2	CASSQKDRHGYTF
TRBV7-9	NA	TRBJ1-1	CASSLDIINTEAFF
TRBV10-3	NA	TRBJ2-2	CAISASWAGTGELFF
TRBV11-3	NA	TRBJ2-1	CASSLGGPGEQFF
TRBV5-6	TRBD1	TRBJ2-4	CASSSLPTGGTKNIQYF
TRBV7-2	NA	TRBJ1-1	CASSLGRQNTEAFF